This T cell receptor (beta chain) was recovered during a study of vaccination and CD4 T cells after COVID-19. This CDR3 has 11 residues. CDR1 is SGHAT, CDR2 FQNNGV, per germline. Between the trimmed V and J ends, which lost 5 bases and 5 bases, there was a span of 6 bases. The study sequenced cultured CD4+ T cell DNA using the Oncomine TCR Beta short-read assay. From the PCR reads, TCRdb called clonotypes with MiXCR, one entry per CDR3 protein. Among 20,000 to 30,000 distinct CDR3 sequences, around 42% were seen once, and the ten largest hold 4.1%. Details on this clonotype: What it binds is unknown.

Time point specified: late sampling 161 to 241 days after vaccination in a few convalescent patients. Treatment described: roughly 10-day PBMC culture with coronavirus spike peptide pools or control peptides (ViraFEST assay). Using peptide pools, antigen-specific T cells were expanded in ViraFEST before TCRs were sequenced. The J gene is TRBJ2-5, the V gene TRBV11-2; D gene ambiguous. This sequence originates from a human donor who had recovered from COVID-19. Sequencing used CD4+ T cells from blood, cultured in vitro, obtained about 7 months after SARS-CoV-2 vaccination. CDR3: CASSELETQYF. The CDR3 bases are TGTGCCAGCAGCGAGTTGGAGACCCAGTACTTC.